This TCR beta chain was captured by sequencing in a study of blood T cell repertoires in COVID-19. Seattle participants joined during active infection and were tracked over time. As originally analysed: From reference gene primer amplification, estimates of nucleated cell counts were derived. The method was immunoSEQ multiplex PCR; TCRdb's version includes in-frame clones alone and lacks a portion of them. V and J calls and clone size follow that table, whereas D and trimming were derived from the DNA. The table has tens of thousands of clones, about four fifths seen once. The CDR3 totals 14 residues. Trimming took off 4 bases at V and 1 base at J, with 11 bases between the two ends. Germline V gene data show CDR1 as SGHNT and CDR2 as YYREEE (reference sequence).

The receptor's source is a man older than 75 with COVID-19, enrolled during active disease. V and J are TRBV5-4 and TRBJ1-1, with D possibly being TRBD1 (6 bases). Material: peripheral blood. CDR3 nucleotide sequence: TGTGCCAGCAGCCCCGGGACACAGAACACTGAAGCTTTCTTT. This gives the protein CASSPGTQNTEAFF.